This T cell receptor beta chain was documented in a study of CD8 T cells in ankylosing spondylitis. General study points: Past research had described some motif variants in reactive arthritis synovial fluid and blood. Blood of patients with ankylosing spondylitis appeared to be characterized by a TCR beta motif of about 8 highly homologous variants. A CD8+ phenotype characterized the disease-linked clones, which were relatively rare in peripheral blood. It was reported that disease-linked clones were significantly enriched in matched ankylosing spondylitis synovial fluid.

This CDR3 comprises 14 residues. V was pared by 4 bases and J by 2 bases, with 9 bases between. Germline lookup yields CDR1 LNHNV and CDR2 YYDKDF (reference sequence). Concerning this clonotype itself: Its cognate antigen is unknown.

Quantitative 5'-RACE with molecular barcodes generated TCR beta libraries. Each CDR3 protein is one row after TCRdb ran MiXCR on the 5' RACE reads. This sample has about 800,000 distinct CDR3 sequences, with approximately 12% found just once. Material: blood, either unsorted or a sorted T cell fraction (not recorded which). The clonotype comes from a male donor with ankylosing spondylitis. The V call is TRBV15, the J call TRBJ2-1; D uncertain. In DNA form, the CDR3 reads TGTGCCACCAGCACCCCGGGTCCCTACAATGAGCAGTTCTTC. Translating gives CATSTPGPYNEQFF.